This T cell receptor (beta chain) was recorded in a study of identical twins. Findings and caveats of the study: Insertions were fewer in abundant cord blood beta clonotypes, whereas memory repertoires showed none of this pattern.

The CDR3 is 15 amino acids. Germline CDR1 reads DFQATT; CDR2 reads SNEGSKA (reference sequence). V dropped 4 bases and J dropped 0 bases, with 13 bases sitting between them. TCRdb passed the 5' RACE reads through MiXCR, listing each CDR3 protein once. The table has approximately 240,000 distinct CDR3 sequences, 11% to 15% seen once. This clonotype was recorded many times. Its antigen remains unidentified. The sequencing input was memory (CD45RO+) T cells sorted from blood. The sequence was obtained from a woman under 30 in good health. This chain uses TRBV20-1 with TRBJ2-4, with D possibly matching TRBD2 (6 bases). This CDR3 reads CSATGAGLAKNIQYF. CDR3 DNA: TGCAGTGCTACTGGGGCGGGGCTAGCCAAAAACATTCAGTACTTC.